The 23 T cell receptor beta chains below were found in one sample sequenced in a study of shared clonotypes between healthy human individuals. Clones were sequenced by immunoSEQ multiplex PCR, and TCRdb holds only the in-frame ones, with some missing. This sample carries roughly 410,000 clones, roughly 96% of them seen once, and the ten largest clones take around 0.32%. Sequenced sample: memory CD8+ T cells sorted from blood. Subset specified: CD45RO+ cells pooled with CCR7-negative TemRA cells. The receptors were gathered from a man aged 30-40 years in good health.

The chain employs TRBV6-5 and TRBJ1-6; 7 nucleotides match TRBD1. V lost 5 bases and J lost 6; bases outside the gene matches: 7. Germline V CDR1 and CDR2: MNHEY, SVGAGI. The CDR3 contains 15 residues. CDR3 loop: CASSDWDSANSPLHF. The DNA of the CDR3 is TGTGCCAGCAGTGACTGGGACAGTGCTAATTCACCCCTCCACTTT.

As regards this clone: At one boundary the junction diverges from the germline segment, which might be a read error. The chain recombines TRBV23-1 with TRBJ2-7; D possibly corresponds to TRBD1 (6 bases). TRBV23-1 is marked as an open reading frame, function uncertain. CDR3 length: 11 residues. The CDR3, as DNA: TGCGCCATAAAACTTCGGGACACCTCCCCCTTC. Protein product: CAIKLRDTSPF.

The rearrangement uses TRBV29-1 and TRBJ2-5, with 8 bases fitting TRBD1. The CDR3 runs to 14 residues. CDR1 and CDR2 (germline): SQVTM, ANQGSEA. Trimming cost V 7 bases and J 4 bases; bases outside gene matches: 11. Written as DNA, the CDR3 is TGCAGCGCCCTCCCGACCGGGACAGGAGAGACCCAGTACTTC. It translates to CSALPTGTGETQYF.

V gene TRBV5-1 combines with J gene TRBJ2-3; D uncertain. V lost 4 bases and J lost 4, with 7 bases in between. Germline CDR1 is SGHRS and CDR2 is YFSETQ. The CDR3 covers 12 residues. The CDR3, as DNA: TGCGCCAGCAGCGTAGGAGCAGATACGCAGTATTTT. It specifies CASSVGADTQYF.

The CDR3 DNA reads as TGTGCCAGCACGACCAGGGTCCATGAGCAGTTCTTC. Encoded protein: CASTTRVHEQFF. This rearrangement joins TRBV2 to TRBJ2-1; D is perhaps TRBD1 (5 bases). The CDR3 covers 12 residues. In germline, CDR1 is SNHLY, CDR2 FYNNEI. V was pared by 7 bases and J by 8 bases, with 12 bases between.

The rearrangement links TRBV5-1 to TRBJ2-3; D is undetermined. This CDR3 contains 15 residues. The V end was cut by 2 bases, the J end by 1 base, with 11 bases between. Germline assignment: CDR1 SGHRS and CDR2 YFSETQ. The CDR3 loop reads CASSLLYFRTDTQYF. CDR3 DNA sequence: TGCGCCAGCAGCTTATTGTACTTCCGCACAGATACGCAGTATTTT.

J is TRBJ2-1 and V is TRBV5-4; 8 bases map to TRBD1. V dropped 0 bases and J dropped 3; count of bases not matched to a gene: 2. There are 15 residues in the CDR3. The germline CDR1 and CDR2 sequences are SGHNT and YYREEE (reference sequence). The DNA of the CDR3 is TGTGCCAGCAGCTTGGCCGGACAGGGCTACAATGAGCAGTTCTTC. Protein product: CASSLAGQGYNEQFF.

The chain has TRBV13 and TRBJ2-4; 8 nucleotides match TRBD1. Germline V gene lookup returns CDR1 PRHDT and CDR2 FYEKMQ (reference sequence). There are 14 residues in the CDR3. Trimming took 5 bases from V and 5 from J; bases not matched to a gene: 5. The CDR3 DNA reads TGTGCCAGCAGCGCCGGACAGGGCCAAAACATTCAGTACTTC. Translating it yields CASSAGQGQNIQYF. Complete variable domain (other parts from reference TRBV13 and TRBJ2-4): AAGVIQSPRHLIKEKRETATLKCYPIPRHDTVYWYQQGPGQDPQFLISFYEKMQSDKGSIPDRFSAQQFSDYHSELNMSSLELGDSALYFCASSAGQGQNIQYFGAGTRLSVL.

This chain links TRBV30 with TRBJ2-1; 10 positions match TRBD2. The CDR3 extends over 15 amino acids. V lost 2 bases, J lost 7 bases, and 8 bases stayed unmatched. Germline CDR1 is GTSNPN and CDR2 is SVGIG (reference sequence). The CDR3 coding sequence is TGTGCCTGGAGTAAAGCGGGAGGGGGCTTTAATGAGCAGTTCTTC. Translated, it gives CAWSKAGGGFNEQFF.

The chain joins TRBV19 to TRBJ1-3, with D hard to call. CDR3 length: 14 residues. Trimming pared 3 bases from V and 1 base from J, leaving 7 bases between. From germline, CDR1 is LNHDA and CDR2 SQIVND (reference sequence). The CDR3 DNA follows: TGTGCCAGTAGTATTGGAGGGTCTGGAAACACCATATATTTT. Its translation is CASSIGGSGNTIYF.

The chain combines TRBV30 with TRBJ2-5, with TRBD1 matching 9 bases. The CDR3 runs 14 residues. The J segment lost 5 bases and the V segment lost 1 base, leaving 5 bases of the junction unmatched. Germline CDR1 GTSNPN, CDR2 SVGIG (reference sequence). Here the CDR3 reads CAWSGTGAGETQYF. The CDR3 DNA reads as TGTGCCTGGAGTGGGACAGGGGCGGGCGAGACCCAGTACTTC. Complete variable domain (other parts from reference TRBV30 and TRBJ2-5): SQTIHQWPATLVQPVGSPLSLECTVEGTSNPNLYWYRQAAGRGLQLLFYSVGIGQISSEVPQNLSASRPQDRQFILSSKKLLLSDSGFYLCAWSGTGAGETQYFGPGTRLLVL.

The rearrangement uses TRBV28 and TRBJ2-3, with 9 nucleotides matching TRBD2. With V trimmed by 5 bases and J by 3 bases, 6 bases remained unmatched. This CDR3 spans 15 amino acids. Germline V lookup: CDR1 MDHEN, CDR2 SYDVKM. The CDR3 here is CASSLPTSGTDTQYF. The CDR3, as DNA: TGTGCCAGCAGTCTCCCGACTAGCGGTACAGATACGCAGTATTTT.

The V and J genes are TRBV7-2 and TRBJ2-7; D gene unclear. Germline lookup yields CDR1 SGHTA and CDR2 FQGNSA. V dropped 1 base and J dropped 3 bases, with 13 bases sitting between them. This CDR3 contains 15 residues. In nucleotides, the CDR3 is TGTGCCAGCAGCTTAGATCCGAGTCGATACTACGAGCAGTACTTC. Translation gives CASSLDPSRYYEQYF. Based on the CDR3 plus reference TRBV7-2 and TRBJ2-7, the full variable domain is GAGVSQSPSNKVTEKGKDVELRCDPISGHTALYWYRQSLGQGLEFLIYFQGNSAPDKSGLPSDRFSAERTGGSVSTLTIQRTQQEDSAVYLCASSLDPSRYYEQYFGPGTRLTVT.

This chain uses TRBV7-2 with TRBJ2-1, with TRBD2 matching 8 bases. Trimming cost V 1 base and J 7 bases; bases outside gene matches: 6. The germline CDR1 and CDR2 sequences are SGHTA and FQGNSA. CDR3 length: 15 residues. CDR3 sequence (DNA): TGTGCCAGCAGCTTAGACGGGAGGGCCACGAATGAGCAGTTCTTC. Amino acids: CASSLDGRATNEQFF.

The CDR3 nucleotides read TGTGCCAGCCAGGGGTGGGAGCTGTTTTTT. It translates to CASQGWELFF. This chain joins TRBV2 and TRBJ2-2; tentative D call: TRBD1 (6 bases). With 8 bases removed from V and 9 bases from J, the gap between germline ends came to 7 bases. The germline V gene encodes CDR1 SNHLY and CDR2 FYNNEI. There are 10 residues in the CDR3.

The count of this clone is one. One junction end disagrees with the germline gene, perhaps due to a read error. The rearrangement links TRBV29-1 to TRBJ1-2, with a possible D match to TRBD1 (5 bases). The CDR3 totals 12 residues. CDR1 and CDR2 (germline): SQVTM, ANQGSEA. The CDR3 here is CSVQEGRYGYTF. CDR3 nucleotide sequence: TGCAGCGTTCAAGAGGGGCGCTATGGCTACACCTTC.

Of note for this clone: Its ends do not fully match the called genes, so a read error is possible. This chain uses TRBV7-9 with TRBJ2-3; 10 positions agree with TRBD2. The CDR3 contains 13 residues. Germline assignment: CDR1 SEHNR and CDR2 FQNEAQ (reference sequence). The DNA for the CDR3 is TGTGCCGGCAGCGGGAGGGGCACAGATACGCAGTATTTT. It is translated as CAGSGRGTDTQYF.

The chain combines TRBV4-2 with TRBJ2-1; the match to TRBD2 covers 10 bases. Per germline, CDR1 LGHNA and CDR2 YNFKEQ. This CDR3 comprises 16 residues. Germline trimming cut 0 bases from V and 8 bases from J; bases unmatched to any gene: 7. The CDR3 DNA sequence: TGTGCCAGCAGCCAAGAGATTTTAGCGGGAGGTCATGAGCAGTTCTTC. This encodes CASSQEILAGGHEQFF.

The chain is built from TRBV7-8 and TRBJ1-4; perhaps TRBD1 as D (6 bases). Germline V CDR1 and CDR2: SGHVS, FQNEAQ. The CDR3 sequence is 14 residues long. V was cut by 1 base and J by 7 bases, with 10 bases left in between. The CDR3: CASSLDRVFEKLFF. The CDR3 nucleotides are TGTGCCAGCAGCTTAGACAGGGTTTTTGAAAAACTGTTTTTT.

The chain links TRBV29-1 to TRBJ2-7; D is ambiguous. There are 11 residues in the CDR3. CDR1 and CDR2 from the germline V gene are SQVTM and ANQGSEA. V was clipped by 4 bases and J by 1 base, with 5 bases between them. CDR3 nucleotides: TGCAGCGTTGTCGGGTCCTACGAGCAGTACTTC. Translation gives CSVVGSYEQYF.

This chain joins TRBV27 and TRBJ1-5; D is ambiguous. Trimming shortened V by 2 bases and J by 3 bases, and 5 bases separated the two germline ends. The CDR3 extends over 13 amino acids. From germline, CDR1 is MNHEY and CDR2 SMNVEV (reference sequence). The CDR3 spells CASSLSPNQPQHF. The CDR3 coding sequence is TGTGCCAGCAGTTTAAGTCCCAATCAGCCCCAGCATTTT.

This chain connects TRBV27 to TRBJ2-1; 8 bases match TRBD1. V lost 4 bases and J lost 8; bases outside the gene matches: 7. CDR1 and CDR2 (germline): MNHEY, SMNVEV (reference sequence). This CDR3 is built from 14 residues. CDR3 residues: CASSSLPQGDEQFF. The CDR3, as DNA: TGTGCCAGCAGTTCTCTACCACAGGGGGATGAGCAGTTCTTC.

This sequence joins TRBV30 and TRBJ1-2; D is undetermined. Between the trimmed V and J ends, which lost 3 bases and 2 bases, there was a span of 19 bases. Germline V CDR1 and CDR2: GTSNPN, SVGIG (reference sequence). This CDR3 has 16 amino acids. The CDR3 region has the DNA TGTGCCTGGAGCAAAGAACGCATACGGACGAACTATGGCTACACCTTC. It encodes CAWSKERIRTNYGYTF. Full variable domain (outside the CDR3, taken from reference TRBV30 and TRBJ1-2): SQTIHQWPATLVQPVGSPLSLECTVEGTSNPNLYWYRQAAGRGLQLLFYSVGIGQISSEVPQNLSASRPQDRQFILSSKKLLLSDSGFYLCAWSKERIRTNYGYTFGSGTRLTVV.